One sample yielded the 24 T cell receptor beta chains listed below, sequenced in a study of tumor-infiltrating lymphocytes in oesophageal squamous cell carcinoma. One entry per CDR3 protein, called by TCRdb with MiXCR from the PCR reads. The sample lists roughly 13,000 distinct CDR3 sequences; approximately 48% were seen once. Sequenced: blood. The receptor set was obtained from a male donor with esophageal squamous cell carcinoma.

This chain connects TRBV7-2 to TRBJ2-3, with D perhaps matching TRBD1 or TRBD2 (5 bases each). Germline assignment: CDR1 SGHTA and CDR2 FQGNSA. V lost 2 bases and J lost 4, with 7 bases in between. The CDR3 runs to 13 residues. The CDR3 spells CASSLTGPDTQYF. CDR3 DNA: TGTGCCAGCAGCTTAACGGGGCCAGATACGCAGTATTTT.

This clonotype was picked up many times. The V call is TRBV6-1, the J call TRBJ1-4, with 9 bases lining up with TRBD1. In germline, CDR1 is MNHNS, CDR2 SASEGT. J lost 2 bases, V lost 8 bases, and 6 bases had no gene match. This CDR3 has 15 amino acids. The CDR3 region has the DNA TGTGCCAGCGGGGACAGGGTGGGGACTAATGAAAAACTGTTTTTT. Its protein product is CASGDRVGTNEKLFF.

The chain is built from TRBV12-3 or TRBV12-4 and TRBJ2-5; 11 bases map to TRBD2. Gene TRBJ2-7 matches the end of the DNA better, so the J call may be wrong. CDR3 length equals 16 residues. CDR3 region: CASSFKPASGRYEQYF. CDR3 DNA: TGTGCCAGCAGTTTCAAACCGGCTAGCGGGAGGTACGAGCAGTACTTC.

The chain has TRBV7-3 and TRBJ2-4, with TRBD1 identical over 7 bases. The better agreement between TRBJ2-5 and the DNA end casts doubt on the J call. In germline, CDR1 is SGHTA, CDR2 FQGTGA. The CDR3 spans 16 residues. CDR3 in DNA: TGTGCCAGCAGCTTAGACCGGGGCAGGGGGTCAGAGACCCAGTACTTC. It encodes CASSLDRGRGSETQYF.

This chain connects TRBV6-6 to TRBJ1-2, with TRBD1 identical over 10 bases. CDR1 is MNHNY, CDR2 SVGAGI, per germline (reference sequence). V lost 4 bases and J lost 0; bases outside the gene matches: 14. The CDR3 sequence is 19 residues long. CDR3 loop: CASSSSTGGTYHPNYGYTF. The CDR3 nucleotides are TGTGCCAGCAGTTCCTCGACAGGGGGCACGTACCACCCTAACTATGGCTACACCTTC.

This clonotype was seen ten or more times. The germline gene is not matched at one end of the junction; a read error may be the cause. The V gene is TRBV11-2, the J gene TRBJ1-6; unclear D gene. Germline values: CDR1 SGHAT, CDR2 FQNNGV. The CDR3 covers 16 residues. The CDR3 here is CASSLGTSSYNSPLHF. The CDR3 bases are TGTGCCAGCAGCTTAGGGACGAGCTCCTATAATTCACCCCTCCACTTC.

In regard to this clonotype: This CDR3 fails to terminate in the conserved phenylalanine or tryptophan, so it likely reflects a read error. No DNA is shown, since the ends of the CDR3 on it are uncertain; the CDR3 is the one TCRdb lists. This chain joins TRBV7-3 and TRBJ2-3; the DNA was not compared with TRBD2, the D call given in the table. CDR1 is SGHTA and CDR2 is FQGTGA in the germline V gene. The CDR3 length equals 18 residues, ends included. The CDR3 loop reads CASSLRGLAGFNEQFFGP.

There are many counts of this clonotype. For the CDR3, the DNA is TGTGCCAGCAGCCCCCCTGACAGGCGCACAGATACGCAGTATTTT. It yields the protein CASSPPDRRTDTQYF. The J gene is TRBJ2-3, the V gene TRBV12-3 or TRBV12-4; a possible D gene is TRBD1 (6 bases). The CDR3 has 15 amino acids. With 6 bases removed from V and 1 base from J, the gap between germline ends came to 14 bases.

This clonotype was counted only a few times. The V call is TRBV27, the J call TRBJ2-7; 10 bases line up with TRBD1. The CDR3 has 14 amino acids. Germline-derived CDR1 and CDR2 are MNHEY and SMNVEV (reference sequence). V trimming: 6 bases; J trimming: 7 bases; junction bases outside the gene matches: 9. CDR3 sequence (DNA): TGTGCCAGCAGAAGTGGGACAGGGGTGAATGAGCAGTACTTC. Its translation is CASRSGTGVNEQYF.

The chain joins TRBV10-3 to TRBJ2-3; D is undetermined. The germline V gene encodes CDR1 ENHRY and CDR2 SYGVKD. The CDR3 sequence is 15 residues long. Trimming took off 6 bases at V and 0 bases at J, with 13 bases between the two ends. The CDR3 DNA reads as TGTGCCATCAGGCCCATAGGCGGTAGCACAGATACGCAGTATTTT. Protein sequence: CAIRPIGGSTDTQYF.

This clonotype was found once. The chain links TRBV24-1 to TRBJ1-2, with 7 positions matching TRBD1. Germline CDR1 reads KGHDR; CDR2 reads SFDVKD. This CDR3 spans 14 amino acids. The V gene end was trimmed by 4 bases and the J gene end by 9 bases; junction bases not matched to a gene: 10. The CDR3 nucleotides are TGTGCCACCAGTGACACCGGGACAGCCAACCGCTACACCTTC. Translated, it gives CATSDTGTANRYTF.

This chain connects TRBV6-8 to TRBJ2-2; a possible D gene is TRBD2 (6 bases). Germline loops: CDR1 MNHGY, CDR2 SAAAGT. The germline V and J ends were trimmed by 5 bases and 4 bases, with 17 bases remaining between them. This CDR3 region has 16 residues. CDR3 coding DNA: TGTGCCAGCAGTGACCTAGGGACTTCGGGCACCGGGGAGCTGTTTTTT. Its translation: CASSDLGTSGTGELFF.

About this clonotype itself: The junction does not match germline at one end; this may be a read error. The chain employs TRBV7-9 and TRBJ2-3; D possibly corresponds to TRBD1 (6 bases). The CDR3 sequence is 12 residues long. Per the germline V gene, CDR1 is SEHNR and CDR2 is FQNEAQ (reference sequence). The CDR3: CASSLDRNPLHF. CDR3 nucleotide sequence: TGTGCCAGCAGCCTGGACAGAAATCCCCTCCACTTC.

The rearrangement uses TRBV7-3 and TRBJ2-5; TRBD2 matches at 7 bases. CDR1 and CDR2 (germline): SGHTA, FQGTGA. V lost 6 bases, J lost 5 bases, and 9 bases stayed unmatched. The CDR3 is 14 amino acids. CDR3 sequence reads: CASSPNGGTETQYF. The CDR3 DNA reads as TGTGCCAGCAGTCCAAACGGGGGGACGGAGACCCAGTACTTC.

The J gene is TRBJ2-3, the V gene TRBV7-3; D remains unclear. The closer fit of TRBJ2-7 to the DNA end suggests the J call may be wrong. The V gene's germline CDR1 is SGHTA and CDR2 FQGTGA. This CDR3 is built from 13 residues. The DNA of the CDR3 is TGTGCCAGCAGCATGATCTCCAGTAACGAGCAGTACTTC. Its translation: CASSMISSNEQYF.

This clonotype came up many times. The chain joins TRBV6-1 to TRBJ2-2; the D gene is possibly TRBD2 (6 bases). This CDR3 is built from 16 residues. Trimming stripped 1 base from V and 1 base from J, with 10 bases between. Germline V lookup: CDR1 MNHNS, CDR2 SASEGT. CDR3 bases: TGTGCCAGCAGTGAAGGCCGGGGGAAGAACACCGGGGAGCTGTTTTTT. It encodes CASSEGRGKNTGELFF.

Many counts were recorded for this clonotype. This rearrangement joins TRBV6-1 to TRBJ1-1, with D possibly matching TRBD1 (5 bases). The V gene's germline CDR1 is MNHNS and CDR2 SASEGT. V shed 5 bases and J shed 0 bases, with 10 bases lying between them. CDR3 length equals 14 residues. CDR3 loop: CASSRDFVNTEAFF. The CDR3 nucleotides read TGTGCCAGCAGTCGGGACTTTGTGAACACTGAAGCTTTCTTT.

This clonotype was observed a few times. V is TRBV12-3 or TRBV12-4 and J is TRBJ2-2; D call uncertain. Trimming stripped 2 bases from V and 3 bases from J, with 4 bases between. CDR3 length: 13 amino acids. The CDR3 region is CASSLLDTGELFF. For the CDR3, the DNA is TGTGCCAGCAGTTTATTGGACACCGGGGAGCTGTTTTTT.

The table lists this clonotype with many counts. The genes are TRBV6-1 and TRBJ2-6, with D perhaps given as TRBD1 or TRBD2 (7 bases each). Looked up from germline, CDR1 is MNHNS and CDR2 is SASEGT. Trimming shortened V by 4 bases and J by 0 bases, and 22 bases separated the two germline ends. CDR3 length: 20 amino acids. DNA for the CDR3: TGTGCCAGCAGTGGAGGGACAGCGGGACCGAATCTCTCTGGGGCCAACGTCCTGACTTTC. This translates into CASSGGTAGPNLSGANVLTF.

This clonotype was picked up a small number of times. This chain uses TRBV7-2 with TRBJ2-5; no definite D call. The J call could be wrong; TRBJ2-1 is a better fit for the DNA end. Germline CDR1 is SGHTA and CDR2 is FQGNSA. This CDR3 is built from 15 residues. CDR3 sequence reads: CASSLVKGSYNEQFF. Here the CDR3 DNA reads TGTGCCAGCAGCTTGGTAAAGGGCTCCTACAATGAGCAGTTCTTC.

This clonotype was seen a handful of times. The rearrangement uses TRBV12-3 or TRBV12-4 and TRBJ2-7; tentative D call: TRBD2 (5 bases). V was pared by 0 bases and J by 7 bases, with 10 bases between. The CDR3 length is 13 residues. CDR3 nucleotide sequence: TGTGCCAGCAGTTTAGCAGTTCGGAGGGAGCAGTACTTC. It specifies CASSLAVRREQYF.

The chain joins TRBV7-9 to TRBJ2-2, with 10 bases matching TRBD2. The CDR3 spans 17 residues. The germline V gene encodes CDR1 SEHNR and CDR2 FQNEAQ (reference sequence). V dropped 4 bases and J dropped 5; count of bases not matched to a gene: 10. In DNA form, the CDR3 reads TGTGCCAGCAGCTCTTATTTGGGGACTAGCGTGACCGGGGAGCTGTTTTTT. It encodes CASSSYLGTSVTGELFF.

The genes are TRBV7-2 and TRBJ2-1; TRBD2 matches 9 bases. The assigned J gene may be wrong: the sequence end matches TRBJ2-5 better. This CDR3 contains 16 residues. From germline, CDR1 is SGHTA and CDR2 FQGNSA. The CDR3 DNA is TGTGCCAGCAGCTTAGGTCTAGCGGGAACTCAAGAGACCCAGTACTTC. Amino acids: CASSLGLAGTQETQYF.

This clonotype turned up a few times. This chain uses TRBV7-6 with TRBJ2-5; no firm D call. CDR3 length: 10 residues. The ends were cut back, 8 bases at V and 9 bases at J, with 10 bases in the middle. From germline, CDR1 is SGHVS and CDR2 FNYEAQ. CDR3 sequence reads: CASRFPAQYF. The CDR3, as DNA: TGTGCCAGCCGATTCCCCGCCCAGTACTTC.